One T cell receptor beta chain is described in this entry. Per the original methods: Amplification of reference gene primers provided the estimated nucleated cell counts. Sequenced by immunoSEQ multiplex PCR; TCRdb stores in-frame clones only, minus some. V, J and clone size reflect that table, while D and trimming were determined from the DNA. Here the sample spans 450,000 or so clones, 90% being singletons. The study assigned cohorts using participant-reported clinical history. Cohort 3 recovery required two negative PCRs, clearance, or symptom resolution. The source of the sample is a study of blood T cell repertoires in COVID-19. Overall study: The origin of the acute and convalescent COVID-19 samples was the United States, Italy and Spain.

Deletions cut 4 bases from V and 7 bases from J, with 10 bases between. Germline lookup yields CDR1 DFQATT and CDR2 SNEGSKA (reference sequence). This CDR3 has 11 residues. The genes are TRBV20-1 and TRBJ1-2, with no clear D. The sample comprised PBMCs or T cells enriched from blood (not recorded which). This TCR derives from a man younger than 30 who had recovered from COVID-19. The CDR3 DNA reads TGCAGTGCTACTCCGACTGCTGGCTACACCTTC. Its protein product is CSATPTAGYTF.